This T cell receptor (beta chain) comes out of a study of beta chain features in type 1 diabetes. Regarding the study as a whole: A PCR bias possibly favoring shorter templates would apply equally to patients and controls. Patients with Type 1 diabetes showed moderately but significantly shorter TCRB CDR3s in all four CD4+ subsets.

Expressed TCRB transcripts got sequenced, as all isolated RNA was reverse transcribed. The average output of naive, central memory and regulatory T cell samples was around 3.5 million reads. Profiled with immunoSEQ multiplex PCR; TCRdb holds only in-frame clones, not every one. The top ten hold roughly 0.017% of the sample, which has hundreds of thousands of clones, around 12% seen once. All sorted populations exceeded 95% purity. This CDR3 region has 11 residues. Germline V gene sequence: CDR1 MNHNS, CDR2 SASEGT. Trimming pared 8 bases from V and 2 bases from J, leaving 7 bases between. This clone was picked up a small number of times. What it binds is not known.

This TCR was recovered from a young man in good health. Sequenced material: naive CD4+ T cells from blood. The chain uses TRBV6-1 and TRBJ2-7, with D possibly matching TRBD2 (5 bases). Here the CDR3 DNA reads TGTGCCAGCGGGGAGCCCTACGAGCAGTACTTC. It specifies CASGEPYEQYF.